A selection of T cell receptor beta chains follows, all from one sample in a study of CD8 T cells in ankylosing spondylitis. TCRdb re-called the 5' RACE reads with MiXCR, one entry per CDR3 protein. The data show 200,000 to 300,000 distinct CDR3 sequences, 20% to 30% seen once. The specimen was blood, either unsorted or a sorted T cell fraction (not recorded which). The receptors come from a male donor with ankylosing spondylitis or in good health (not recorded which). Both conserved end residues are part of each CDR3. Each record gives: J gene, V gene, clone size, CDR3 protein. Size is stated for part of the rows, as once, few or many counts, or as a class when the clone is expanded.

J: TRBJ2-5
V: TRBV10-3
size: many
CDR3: CAISEVPGPSKETQYF

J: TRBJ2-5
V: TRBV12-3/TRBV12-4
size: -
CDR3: CASSPNYREETQYF

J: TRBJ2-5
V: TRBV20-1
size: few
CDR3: CSAPQGARETQYF

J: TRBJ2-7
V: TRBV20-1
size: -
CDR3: CSARRSLGYEQYF

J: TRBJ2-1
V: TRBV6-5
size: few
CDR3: CASSYSRLAGAHNEQFF

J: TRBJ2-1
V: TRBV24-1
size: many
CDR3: CATSDWTATSYNEQFF

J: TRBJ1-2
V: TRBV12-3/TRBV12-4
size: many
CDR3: CASSLGASGYTF

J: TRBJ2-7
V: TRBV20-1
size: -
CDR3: CSARDGQGLAYEQYF

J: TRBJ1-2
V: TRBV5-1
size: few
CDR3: CASSLGGPWEGYTF

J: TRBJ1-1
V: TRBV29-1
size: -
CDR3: CSVEDFTEAFF

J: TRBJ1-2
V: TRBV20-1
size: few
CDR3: CSASSGSGYTF

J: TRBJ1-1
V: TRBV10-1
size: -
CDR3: CASSEQGGDTEAFF

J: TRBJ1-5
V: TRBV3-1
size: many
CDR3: CASSQTQRNQPQHF

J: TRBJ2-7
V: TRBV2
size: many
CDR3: CASSGERTGEQYF

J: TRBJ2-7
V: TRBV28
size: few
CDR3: CASSPQTRDRGIHEQYF

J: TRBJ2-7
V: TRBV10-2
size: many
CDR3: CASLQQGSNSYEQYF

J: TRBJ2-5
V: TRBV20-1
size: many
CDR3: CSAGRTGGQETQYF

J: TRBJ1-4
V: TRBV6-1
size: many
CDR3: CASSPWGLDEKLFF

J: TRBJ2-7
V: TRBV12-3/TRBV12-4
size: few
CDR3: CASSLNSPYEQYF

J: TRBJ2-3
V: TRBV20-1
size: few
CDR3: CSASPLNPGTSKDTQYF

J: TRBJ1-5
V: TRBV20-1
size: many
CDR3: CSAYGSSNQPQHF

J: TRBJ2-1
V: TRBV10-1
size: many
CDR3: CASSGAGGQGFF

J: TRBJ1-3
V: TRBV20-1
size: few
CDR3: CSARGLPNRGNTIYF

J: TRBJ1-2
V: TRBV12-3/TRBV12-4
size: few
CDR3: CASSLDGPPDYGYTF

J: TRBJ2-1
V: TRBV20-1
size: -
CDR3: CSARRLAGGYNEQFF

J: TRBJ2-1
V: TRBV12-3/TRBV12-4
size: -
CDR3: CASSLIRGLNEQFF

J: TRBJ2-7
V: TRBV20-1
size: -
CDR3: CSALSPRRASYEQYF

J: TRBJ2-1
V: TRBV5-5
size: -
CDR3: CASSWLAGTYNEQFF

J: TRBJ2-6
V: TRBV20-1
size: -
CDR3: CSARDRSGGDSGANVLTF

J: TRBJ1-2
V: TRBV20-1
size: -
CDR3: CSAIDSYGYTF

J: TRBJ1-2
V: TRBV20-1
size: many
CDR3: CSVQGHYGYTF

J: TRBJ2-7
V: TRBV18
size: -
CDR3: CASSPGTDGYEQYF

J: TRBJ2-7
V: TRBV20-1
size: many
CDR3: CSARGPPLYEQYF

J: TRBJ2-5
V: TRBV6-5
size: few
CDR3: CASSYSSGTGARVQYF

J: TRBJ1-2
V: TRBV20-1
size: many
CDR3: CSAKIDGYTF

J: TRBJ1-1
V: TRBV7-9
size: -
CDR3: CASSLAKGANTEAFF

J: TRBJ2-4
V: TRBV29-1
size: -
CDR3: CSVLPEGNIQYF

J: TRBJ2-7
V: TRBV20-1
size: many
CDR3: CSARKTGGPPRNSYEQYF

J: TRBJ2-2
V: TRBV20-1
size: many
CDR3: CSARRPASGGTGELFF

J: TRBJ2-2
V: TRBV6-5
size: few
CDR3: CASSYSWAQLGGELFF

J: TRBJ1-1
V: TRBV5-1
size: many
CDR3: CASSLAVNTEAFF

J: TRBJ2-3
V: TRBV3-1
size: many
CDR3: CASSQDVAVRLGDTQYF

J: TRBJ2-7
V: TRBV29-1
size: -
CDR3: CSVLETWGEQYF

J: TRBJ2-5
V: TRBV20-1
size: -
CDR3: CSARGSGGAWETQYF

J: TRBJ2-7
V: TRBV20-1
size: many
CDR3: CSARDPGGDISYEQYF

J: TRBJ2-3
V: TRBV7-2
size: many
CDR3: CASSVPTSGADTQYF

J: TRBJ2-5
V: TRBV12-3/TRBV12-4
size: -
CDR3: CASSSRLAGGETQYF

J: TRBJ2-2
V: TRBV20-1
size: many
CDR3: CSARDRLEGRELFF